This TCR beta chain was captured by sequencing in a study of beta chain features in type 1 diabetes. About this clone itself: Its specificity is not known.

Germline loops: CDR1 SGHAT, CDR2 FQNNGV. CDR3 length equals 16 residues. The V segment lost 1 base and the J segment 4 bases; nucleotides outside the gene matches: 4. As every portion of the isolated RNA was reverse transcribed, the sequencing read expressed TCRB transcripts. The method was immunoSEQ multiplex PCR; TCRdb's version includes in-frame clones alone and lacks a portion of them. Of 200,000 to 250,000 clones in the sample, 12% to 15% were seen once. Study-wide findings and caveats: For patients, the naive, central memory and Treg TCRB repertoires appeared more alike than for healthy donors.

The rearrangement joins TRBV11-2 to TRBJ2-5; TRBD2 matches 12 bases. The clonotype was recovered from a woman in her forties in good health. The material sequenced was naive CD4+ T cells from blood. This chain's CDR3 is CASSLGGLAGLETQYF. CDR3 nucleotide sequence: TGTGCCAGCAGCTTAGGTGGACTAGCGGGGTTAGAGACCCAGTACTTC.